Listed below are T cell receptor beta chains from one sample, sequenced in a study of response to subunit inactivated influenza vaccine. TCRdb reanalysed the RT-PCR reads using MiXCR and keeps one entry per CDR3 protein. Among some 550,000 distinct CDR3 sequences, under 30% were seen once, and the ten largest hold approximately 3%. This sample was shared with a second study, whose subject was T cells expressing NK-cell markers.

The starting material was CD4+ T cells sorted from PBMCs, obtained 11 to 12 days after vaccination. The receptors here all came from a man aged 45 to 65 who received an inactivated influenza vaccine. CDR3s include the opening cysteine and the closing phenylalanine or tryptophan. D genes are given only for firm matches. Part of the rows lack a size; the others show once, few, many or a class for expanded clones.

DNA,CDR3,size,D,V,length,J
TGCAGCCAAAAAGGCGGGAGGGGAGATACGCAGTATTTT,CSQKGGRGDTQYF,NA,TRBD2,TRBV29-1,13,TRBJ2-3
TGCAGTGCTACGGTGCAGCGTTCCTACGAGCAGTACTTC,CSATVQRSYEQYF,NA,NA,TRBV20-1,13,TRBJ2-7
TGCAGTGCTAGTCGGGGGAGGACTGAAGCTTTCTTT,CSASRGRTEAFF,few,NA,TRBV20-1,12,TRBJ1-1
TGTGCCAGCAGCCCTGTAGGGGGCCTCACCGGGGAGCTGTTTTTT,CASSPVGGLTGELFF,few,TRBD1,TRBV7-2,15,TRBJ2-2
TGTGCCAGCTCACCGAGAGAGCACACCGGGGAGCTGTTTTTT,CASSPREHTGELFF,few,NA,TRBV18,14,TRBJ2-2
TGCGCCAGCAGCCAAGGAACAGGGGTAACCTACGAGCAGTACTTC,CASSQGTGVTYEQYF,NA,TRBD1,TRBV4-3,15,TRBJ2-7
TGCAGCGTTGCCCCTAGCGGGAAGTTTCTCGAGCAGTACTTC,CSVAPSGKFLEQYF,few,TRBD2,TRBV29-1,14,TRBJ2-7
TGTGCCAGCAGCTTAGTCCCGGGTGGGTCCAATGAGCAGTTCTTC,CASSLVPGGSNEQFF,NA,NA,TRBV11-3,15,TRBJ2-1
TGTGCCAGCAGCCAAGAACCCGCGGGGCAGCTCTTC,CASSQEPAGQLF,NA,NA,TRBV3-1,12,TRBJ2-1
TGCAGTGCTAGCACTAGCGGGGACACAGATACGCAGTATTTT,CSASTSGDTDTQYF,NA,TRBD2,TRBV20-1,14,TRBJ2-3
TGTGCCAGCAGTTATCAGGGAAGAGGTACGCAGTATTTT,CASSYQGRGTQYF,many,NA,TRBV12-3/TRBV12-4,13,TRBJ2-3
TGTGCCAGCAGCGGTACCGGGACTGAAGAGACCCAGTACTTC,CASSGTGTEETQYF,NA,NA,TRBV7-9,14,TRBJ2-5
TGTGCCAGCAGTTTAATGGGCGGGGGGGCCGGTGAGCAGTACTTC,CASSLMGGGAGEQYF,few,TRBD2,TRBV12-3/TRBV12-4,15,TRBJ2-7
TGCAGCGGAGGGCGTAGGGAGACCCAGTACTTC,CSGGRRETQYF,many,NA,TRBV29-1,11,TRBJ2-5
TGTGCCAGCAGCTTAATGTCGTGGACGAGCACAGATACGCAGTATTTT,CASSLMSWTSTDTQYF,NA,NA,TRBV7-2,16,TRBJ2-3
TGTGCCAGCAGCCAACAGGGGGCGCCTGGCTACACCTTC,CASSQQGAPGYTF,many,TRBD1,TRBV11-2,13,TRBJ1-2
TGTGCCAGCAGCACACAGGGGGCGTATGGCTATGGCTACACCTTC,CASSTQGAYGYGYTF,NA,TRBD1,TRBV5-5,15,TRBJ1-2
TGTGCCAGCCAAGGGGGACTAAACTCCTACGAGCAGTACTTC,CASQGGLNSYEQYF,NA,NA,TRBV7-8,14,TRBJ2-7
TGTGCCAGCAGCTTCGGACAGGAAGAGACCCAGTACTTC,CASSFGQEETQYF,many,TRBD1,TRBV11-2,13,TRBJ2-5
TGTGCCAGCAGCACACCTAACACAGATACGCAGTATTTT,CASSTPNTDTQYF,NA,NA,TRBV11-2,13,TRBJ2-3
TGTGCCAGCAGCTCGACAGTGGCCGCTAATGAGCAGTTCTTC,CASSSTVAANEQFF,many,NA,TRBV11-3,14,TRBJ2-1
TGCAGTGCGCCGAGGTCGGGGGCTCTCCACGAGCAGTACTTC,CSAPRSGALHEQYF,NA,NA,TRBV20-1,14,TRBJ2-7
TGTGCCTGGAGTGGGAGGTCCTTCTGGCAGTTCTTC,CAWSGRSFWQFF,few,NA,TRBV30,12,TRBJ2-1
TGTGCCAGCAGTTTACTGGGGACAGGGGGAAACGAGCAGTACTTC,CASSLLGTGGNEQYF,NA,TRBD1,TRBV28,15,TRBJ2-7
TGCAGTGCTCAAGGGACAGTTAACACCGGGGAGCTGTTTTTT,CSAQGTVNTGELFF,NA,TRBD1,TRBV20-1,14,TRBJ2-2
TGCAGTGCTACCACAGGGGGCTCTAACTATGGCTACACCTTC,CSATTGGSNYGYTF,few,TRBD1,TRBV20-1,14,TRBJ1-2
TGTGCCAGCACCTTGGGAAGGGGTAGAAATAGCAATCAGCCCCAGCATTTT,CASTLGRGRNSNQPQHF,few,NA,TRBV12-3/TRBV12-4,17,TRBJ1-5
TGTGCCACCAGCATTGGACCGCGCGGGGCCTATACTTACGAGCAGTACTTC,CATSIGPRGAYTYEQYF,NA,NA,TRBV15,17,TRBJ2-7
TGTGCCAGCAAGGGGGGAAGGACGGAGACCCAGTACTTC,CASKGGRTETQYF,NA,NA,TRBV6-2/TRBV6-3,13,TRBJ2-5
TGCAGCGTCGGACGGAAGGCAATGAACACTGAAGCTTTCTTT,CSVGRKAMNTEAFF,NA,NA,TRBV29-1,14,TRBJ1-1
TGTGCCAGCAGCGGGATTTGGCGGGATCAACAAGAGACCCAGTACTTC,CASSGIWRDQQETQYF,NA,NA,TRBV28,16,TRBJ2-5
TGTGCCAGCAGCTCCCTGGGACACCAACAAGAGACCCAGTACTTC,CASSSLGHQQETQYF,NA,NA,TRBV5-5,15,TRBJ2-5
TGTGCCAGCAGCTTAGTTGGAGTAGGGCTAGCGGCCTCCTACAATGAGCAGTTCTTC,CASSLVGVGLAASYNEQFF,few,TRBD2,TRBV7-8,19,TRBJ2-1
TGTGCCAGCAGCTTGTCGGGACTAGGATCGACTGAGCAGTTCTTC,CASSLSGLGSTEQFF,NA,TRBD2,TRBV5-6,15,TRBJ2-1
TGTGCCAGCAGCCTGTCTCCTAGGGGTAGCACAGATACGCAGTATTTT,CASSLSPRGSTDTQYF,few,NA,TRBV7-9,16,TRBJ2-3
TGTGCCAGCAGCTGGGGTCTTGGCACCGGGGAGCTGTTTTTT,CASSWGLGTGELFF,NA,NA,TRBV7-2,14,TRBJ2-2
TGTGCCAGCAGCCAGGGACAGCAGATCACAGATACGCAGTATTTT,CASSQGQQITDTQYF,once,TRBD1,TRBV7-2,15,TRBJ2-3
TGCAGTGCCTCCGGACTAGCGGGATACATCACAGATACGCAGTATTTT,CSASGLAGYITDTQYF,many,TRBD2,TRBV20-1,16,TRBJ2-3
TGTGCCAGCAGCCGACCCGGGACAGCAAGGAAGCAGTTCTTC,CASSRPGTARKQFF,few,TRBD1,TRBV4-2,14,TRBJ2-1
TGTGCCAGCAGTTCGCTGGACAGCTTCTATGGCTACACCTTC,CASSSLDSFYGYTF,NA,NA,TRBV6-5,14,TRBJ1-2
TGTGCCAGCAGTCAGAACCCCACTAGCGGGACATCCAAATACAATGAGCAGTTCTTC,CASSQNPTSGTSKYNEQFF,few,TRBD2,TRBV6-1,19,TRBJ2-1
TGTGCCAGCAGCTTAGATTGGCTTACGAGCACAGATACGCAGTATTTT,CASSLDWLTSTDTQYF,few,NA,TRBV11-2,16,TRBJ2-3
TGTGCCAGCAGTTTCCGGGACAGGAGATATTCACCCCTCCACTTT,CASSFRDRRYSPLHF,few,TRBD1,TRBV28,15,TRBJ1-6
TGTGCCAGTACTCTACGCCGGGACAGGACCTACAATGAGCAGTTCTTC,CASTLRRDRTYNEQFF,NA,TRBD1,TRBV19,16,TRBJ2-1
TGCGCCAGCAGCCAAGATTTGGGACCAAACAATGAGCAGTTCTTC,CASSQDLGPNNEQFF,NA,NA,TRBV4-3,15,TRBJ2-1
TGCAGTGCTAGAGGATTACAGGGGGCAAGAGAGCAGTACTTC,CSARGLQGAREQYF,NA,TRBD1,TRBV20-1,14,TRBJ2-7
TGTGCCAGCAGTTTAAACGAACCCTACGAGCAGTACTTC,CASSLNEPYEQYF,few,NA,TRBV12-3/TRBV12-4,13,TRBJ2-7
TGCGCCAGGGGAAGCCGGGACAGGGTATGGGAGACCCAGTACTTC,CARGSRDRVWETQYF,few,TRBD1,TRBV4-3,15,TRBJ2-5
TGTGCCAGCAGTTCCTGGAGGGAGGACACTGAAGCTTTCTTT,CASSSWREDTEAFF,few,NA,TRBV27,14,TRBJ1-1
TGTGCCAGCTGGGACAGGAGCTCTGGAAACACCATATATTTT,CASWDRSSGNTIYF,few,TRBD1,TRBV12-3/TRBV12-4,14,TRBJ1-3
TGTGCCAGCAGTTTCAGCGGGGGGGCCTGGGAGCAGTTCTTC,CASSFSGGAWEQFF,few,TRBD2,TRBV28,14,TRBJ2-1
TGCGCCAGCAGCTTCCCCGGGCCAGAGGACTTTGTGTCCTACAATGAGCAGTTCTTC,CASSFPGPEDFVSYNEQFF,NA,NA,TRBV5-1,19,TRBJ2-1
TGCAGTGCAACGGGACAGGGGGCAGACTACGAGCAGTACTTC,CSATGQGADYEQYF,few,TRBD1,TRBV20-1,14,TRBJ2-7